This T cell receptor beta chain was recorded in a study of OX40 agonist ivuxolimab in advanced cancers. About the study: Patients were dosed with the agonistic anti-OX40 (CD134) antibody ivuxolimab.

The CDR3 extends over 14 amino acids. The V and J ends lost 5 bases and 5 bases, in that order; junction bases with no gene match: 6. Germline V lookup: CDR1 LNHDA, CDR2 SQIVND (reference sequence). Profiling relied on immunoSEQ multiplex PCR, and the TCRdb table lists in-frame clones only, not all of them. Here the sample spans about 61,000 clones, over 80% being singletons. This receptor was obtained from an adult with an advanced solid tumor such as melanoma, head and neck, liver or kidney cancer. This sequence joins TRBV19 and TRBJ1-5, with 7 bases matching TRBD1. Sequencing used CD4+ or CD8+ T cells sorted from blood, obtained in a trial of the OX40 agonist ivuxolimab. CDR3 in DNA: TGTGCCAGTAGTTCCTGGGACAGCTATCAGCCCCAGCATTTT. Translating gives CASSSWDSYQPQHF.